The 12 T cell receptor beta chains reported below all come from one sample, sequenced in a study of response to subunit inactivated influenza vaccine. Using its own MiXCR run on the RT-PCR reads, TCRdb lists one record per CDR3 protein. Here the sample spans hundreds of thousands of distinct CDR3 sequences, under 20% being singletons. This specimen was PBMCs from blood, taken about 5 days after vaccination. The receptor source for this set is a man aged 50 to 60 who received an inactivated influenza vaccine.

The CDR3 nucleotides read TGCGCCAGCAGCTGGTCCGGGGCTAGAGCAGATACGCAGTATTTT. It is translated as CASSWSGARADTQYF. The chain recombines TRBV5-1 with TRBJ2-3, with D tentatively TRBD1 or TRBD2 (5 bases each). The CDR3 length is 15 residues. The V end was cut by 3 bases, the J end by 4 bases, with 15 bases between. Germline assignment: CDR1 SGHRS and CDR2 YFSETQ.

A few counts support this clonotype. The genes are TRBV20-1 and TRBJ2-7; D gene ambiguous. Between the trimmed V and J ends, which lost 0 bases and 2 bases, there was a span of 11 bases. Germline V gene data show CDR1 as DFQATT and CDR2 as SNEGSKA (reference sequence). The CDR3 is 14 residues long. The CDR3 DNA follows: TGCAGTGCTAGAGATACAGTTGGGACCTACGAGCAGTACTTC. Amino acid sequence: CSARDTVGTYEQYF.

This clonotype was seen a few times. The rearrangement links TRBV28 to TRBJ1-3; 9 bases agree with TRBD1. The CDR3 contains 16 residues. The germline V gene encodes CDR1 MDHEN and CDR2 SYDVKM. V gave up 3 bases and J gave up 2 bases; unmatched junction bases: 5. The chain's CDR3 is CASSFLTGGPGNTIYF. The CDR3 bases are TGTGCCAGCAGTTTTTTGACAGGGGGACCTGGAAACACCATATATTTT.

V gene TRBV29-1 combines with J gene TRBJ2-1; 9 nucleotides agree with TRBD2. The CDR3 loop spans 15 amino acids. V was pared by 7 bases and J by 3 bases, with 10 bases of the junction left unmatched. Germline V gene lookup returns CDR1 SQVTM and CDR2 ANQGSEA. CDR3 nucleotides: TGCAGCGCCCAAGGAGGGCGGGGGGGCTACAATGAGCAGTTCTTC. This sequence encodes CSAQGGRGGYNEQFF.

The V call is TRBV20-1, the J call TRBJ1-1; TRBD1 might be the D (5 bases). CDR1 DFQATT and CDR2 SNEGSKA come from the germline V gene (reference sequence). The CDR3 spans 13 residues. V lost 6 bases and J lost 0, with 11 bases in between. In DNA form, the CDR3 reads TGCAGTGCGGTAAGACAGTTGAACACTGAAGCTTTCTTT. This encodes CSAVRQLNTEAFF.

In this sample, this clonotype turned up many times. V usage is TRBV29-1 and J usage is TRBJ2-1; TRBD2 agrees at 8 bases. The ends lost 5 bases at V and 10 bases at J; junction bases unmatched: 16. This CDR3 contains 15 residues. Germline CDR1 SQVTM, CDR2 ANQGSEA. The chain's CDR3 is CSVPGKRGPPREQFF. DNA for the CDR3: TGCAGCGTTCCAGGCAAGCGGGGGCCCCCAAGGGAGCAGTTCTTC.

This clonotype was picked up a small number of times. The rearrangement links TRBV7-9 to TRBJ2-1; unclear D gene. The V gene's germline CDR1 is SEHNR and CDR2 FQNEAQ (reference sequence). CDR3 length equals 16 residues. The germline V and J ends were trimmed by 7 bases and 8 bases, with 24 bases remaining between them. CDR3 bases: TGTGCCAGCATCGCCCCCCAAAAGGCCTCTGGCGATGAGCAGTTCTTC. Protein: CASIAPQKASGDEQFF.

This clonotype was counted a few times. V gene TRBV6-1 combines with J gene TRBJ2-7; D is perhaps TRBD1 or TRBD2 (6 bases each). Germline CDR1 and CDR2: MNHNS and SASEGT. Trimming removed 7 bases from V and 5 bases from J, with 18 bases in between. This CDR3 is 14 amino acids long. CDR3 DNA sequence: TGTGCCAGCACCCCATCCGGGGGCGGACACGAGCAGTACTTC. This translates into CASTPSGGGHEQYF.

V is TRBV4-3 and J is TRBJ2-5; D gene ambiguous. V shed 0 bases and J shed 7 bases, with 15 bases lying between them. The CDR3 covers 15 residues. Germline CDR1 is LGHNA and CDR2 is YSLEER. This chain's CDR3 is CASSQDITPSGTQYF. CDR3 DNA sequence: TGCGCCAGCAGCCAAGATATAACCCCCTCTGGGACCCAGTACTTC.

The sample holds many counts of this clonotype. The chain carries TRBV20-1 and TRBJ2-1; possibly TRBD2 for D (6 bases). Germline assignment: CDR1 DFQATT and CDR2 SNEGSKA (reference sequence). Trimming pared 1 base from V and 9 bases from J, leaving 13 bases between. This CDR3 contains 13 residues. The CDR3 region has the DNA TGCAGTGCTAGAGGGGGTAGCGGTGGTGAGCAGTTCTTC. It translates to CSARGGSGGEQFF.

V and J are TRBV3-1 and TRBJ2-1, with TRBD2 identical over 8 bases. Germline values: CDR1 LGHDT, CDR2 YNNKEL (reference sequence). This CDR3 comprises 13 residues. Trimming took 3 bases from V and 10 from J; bases not matched to a gene: 5. The CDR3 DNA reads TGTGCCAGCAGCCATGGACTAGCAAAAGAGCAGTTCTTC. Translation: CASSHGLAKEQFF.

This clonotype was seen a few times. The chain combines TRBV3-1 with TRBJ1-5, with D unresolved. Looked up from germline, CDR1 is LGHDT and CDR2 is YNNKEL (reference sequence). The germline V and J ends were trimmed by 0 bases and 7 bases, with 10 bases remaining between them. This CDR3 contains 14 residues. The CDR3 DNA reads as TGTGCCAGCAGCCAAGATAAGGACTACCAGCCCCAGCATTTT. Encoded protein: CASSQDKDYQPQHF.